This T cell receptor (beta chain) was profiled in a study of blood T cell repertoires in COVID-19. Overall study: PBMCs, B-cell-depleted T cells, or T cells provided the cDNA or gDNA that made up the material.

Original processing methods: Reference gene primer amplification yielded estimated nucleated cell counts. Repertoires were generated with immunoSEQ multiplex PCR, while TCRdb's copy carries only in-frame clones and drops some. V, J and clone size are taken as reported in that table, and D and trimming were inferred from the DNA itself. The sample yields hundreds of thousands of clones, just under 90% seen once. The table lists this clone with a count of one. Patients from Seattle were sampled longitudinally, starting during active infection. From germline, CDR1 is MGHRA and CDR2 YSYEKL. With 1 base removed from V and 4 bases from J, the gap between germline ends came to 14 bases. The CDR3 sequence is 16 residues long.

The gene calls are TRBV4-1 and TRBJ2-1; D possibly corresponds to TRBD1 (6 bases). The TCR sequence derives from a woman aged 30 to 39 with COVID-19, enrolled during active disease. The sequenced material came from peripheral blood. CDR3 protein: CASSQGTGTPYNEQFF. The CDR3 DNA follows: TGCGCCAGCAGCCAAGGTACCGGGACACCTTACAATGAGCAGTTCTTC.